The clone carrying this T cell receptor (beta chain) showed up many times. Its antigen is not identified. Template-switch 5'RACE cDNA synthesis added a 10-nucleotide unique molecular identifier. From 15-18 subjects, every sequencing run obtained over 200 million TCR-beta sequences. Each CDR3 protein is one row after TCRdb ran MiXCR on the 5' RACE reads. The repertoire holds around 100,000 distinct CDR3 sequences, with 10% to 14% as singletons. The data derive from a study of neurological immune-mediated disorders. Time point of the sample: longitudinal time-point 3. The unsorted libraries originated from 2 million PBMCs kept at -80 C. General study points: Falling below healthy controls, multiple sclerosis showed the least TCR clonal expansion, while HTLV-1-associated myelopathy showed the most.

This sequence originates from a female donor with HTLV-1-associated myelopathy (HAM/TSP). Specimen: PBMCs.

The CDR3 loop is CASSGDSWDPTEAFF. In DNA form, the CDR3 reads TGTGCCAGCAGTGGTGATAGCTGGGACCCCACTGAAGCTTTCTTT. The gene calls are TRBV5-5 and TRBJ1-1, with TRBD1 as a possible D gene (5 bases). The CDR3 extends over 15 amino acids. From germline, CDR1 is SGHKS and CDR2 YYEKEE (reference sequence). Trimming took off 5 bases at V and 4 bases at J, with 18 bases between the two ends.